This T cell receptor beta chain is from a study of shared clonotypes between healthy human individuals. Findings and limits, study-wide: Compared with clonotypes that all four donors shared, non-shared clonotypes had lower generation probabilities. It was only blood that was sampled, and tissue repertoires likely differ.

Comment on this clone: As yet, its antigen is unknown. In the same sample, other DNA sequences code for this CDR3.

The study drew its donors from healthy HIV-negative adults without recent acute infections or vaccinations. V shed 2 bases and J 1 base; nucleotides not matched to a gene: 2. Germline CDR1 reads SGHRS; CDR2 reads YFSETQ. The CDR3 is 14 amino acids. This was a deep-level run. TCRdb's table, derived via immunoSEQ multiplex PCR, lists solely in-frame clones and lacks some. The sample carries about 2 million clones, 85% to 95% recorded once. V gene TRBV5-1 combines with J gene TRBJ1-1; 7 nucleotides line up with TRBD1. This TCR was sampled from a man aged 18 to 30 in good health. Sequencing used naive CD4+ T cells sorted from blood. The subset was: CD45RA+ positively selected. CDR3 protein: CASSLGGTNTEAFF. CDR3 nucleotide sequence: TGCGCCAGCAGCTTAGGGGGCACGAACACTGAAGCTTTCTTT.